This TCR beta chain appears in the sequencing data of a study of early stage breast cancer tumors. As for the study in general: Of roughly 17 invasive breast tumors, about a dozen were hormone receptor-positive, HER2-negative.

Blood replicates held 0.5 ug DNA, tumor or normal breast approximately 1.5 ug, two each. The data were produced by immunoSEQ multiplex PCR, yet TCRdb's version contains in-frame clones alone and is incomplete. This sample has about 30,000 clones; approximately 76% occur once, and the top ten carry roughly a third. The V gene lost 7 bases and the J gene lost 7 bases, with 16 bases spanning the gap. Per germline, CDR1 LGHNT and CDR2 FRNRAP. The CDR3 loop spans 13 amino acids. The sample consisted of blood. The TCR sequence derives from a person between 50 and 60 years old with breast cancer. The rearrangement joins TRBV12-5 to TRBJ1-1, with D possibly matching TRBD1 (6 bases). The CDR3 spells CASAADSRFEAFF. CDR3 sequence (DNA): TGTGCTAGTGCCGCGGACAGCCGGTTTGAAGCTTTCTTT.